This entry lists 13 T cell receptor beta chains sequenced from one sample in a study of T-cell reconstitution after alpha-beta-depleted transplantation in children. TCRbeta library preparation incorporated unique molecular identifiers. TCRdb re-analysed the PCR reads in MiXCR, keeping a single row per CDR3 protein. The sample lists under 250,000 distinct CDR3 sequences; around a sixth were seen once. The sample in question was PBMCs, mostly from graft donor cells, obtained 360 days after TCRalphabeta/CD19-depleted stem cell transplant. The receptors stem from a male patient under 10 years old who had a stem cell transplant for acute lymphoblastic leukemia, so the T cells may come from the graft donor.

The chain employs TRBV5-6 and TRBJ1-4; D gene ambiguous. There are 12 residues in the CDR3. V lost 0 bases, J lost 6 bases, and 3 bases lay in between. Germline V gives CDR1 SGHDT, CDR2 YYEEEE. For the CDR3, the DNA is TGTGCCAGCAGCTTGGCGGATGAAAAACTGTTTTTT. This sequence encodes CASSLADEKLFF.

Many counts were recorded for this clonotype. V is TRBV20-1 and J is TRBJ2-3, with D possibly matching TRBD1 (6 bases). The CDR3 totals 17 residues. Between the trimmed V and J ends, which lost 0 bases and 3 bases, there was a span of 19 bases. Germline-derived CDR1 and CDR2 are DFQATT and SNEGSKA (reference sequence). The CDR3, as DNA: TGCAGTGCTAGAGATCCTCTGAGGGGGAGTAGTACAGATACGCAGTATTTT. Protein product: CSARDPLRGSSTDTQYF.

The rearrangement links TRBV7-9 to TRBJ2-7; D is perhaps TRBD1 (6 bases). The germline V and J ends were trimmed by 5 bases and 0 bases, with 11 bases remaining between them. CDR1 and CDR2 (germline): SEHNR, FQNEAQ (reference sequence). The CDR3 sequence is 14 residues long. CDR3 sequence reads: CASSTTGFSYEQYF. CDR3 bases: TGTGCCAGCAGCACAACAGGGTTCTCCTACGAGCAGTACTTC.

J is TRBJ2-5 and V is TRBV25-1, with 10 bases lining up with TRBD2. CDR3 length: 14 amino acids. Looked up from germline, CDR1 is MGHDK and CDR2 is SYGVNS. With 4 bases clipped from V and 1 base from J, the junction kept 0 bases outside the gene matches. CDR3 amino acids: CASSGTSGQETQYF. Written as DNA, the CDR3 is TGTGCCAGCAGTGGGACTAGCGGCCAAGAGACCCAGTACTTC. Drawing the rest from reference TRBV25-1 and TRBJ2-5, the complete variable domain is EADIYQTPRYLVIGTGKKITLECSQTMGHDKMYWYQQDPGMELHLIHYSYGVNSTEKGDLSSESTVSRIRTEHFPLTLESARPSHTSQYLCASSGTSGQETQYFGPGTRLLVL.

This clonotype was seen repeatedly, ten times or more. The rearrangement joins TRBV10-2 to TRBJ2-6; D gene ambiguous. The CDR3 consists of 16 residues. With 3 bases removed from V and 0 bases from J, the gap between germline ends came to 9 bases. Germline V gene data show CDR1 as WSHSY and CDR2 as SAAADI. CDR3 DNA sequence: TGCGCCAGCAGTGACGGAACAAGCTCTGGGGCCAACGTCCTGACTTTC. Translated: CASSDGTSSGANVLTF.

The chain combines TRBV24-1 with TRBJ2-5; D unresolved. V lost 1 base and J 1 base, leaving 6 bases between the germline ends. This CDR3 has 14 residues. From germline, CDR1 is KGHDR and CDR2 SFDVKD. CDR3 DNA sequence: TGTGCCACCAGTGATTTCGAGTCCCAAGAGACCCAGTACTTC. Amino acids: CATSDFESQETQYF.

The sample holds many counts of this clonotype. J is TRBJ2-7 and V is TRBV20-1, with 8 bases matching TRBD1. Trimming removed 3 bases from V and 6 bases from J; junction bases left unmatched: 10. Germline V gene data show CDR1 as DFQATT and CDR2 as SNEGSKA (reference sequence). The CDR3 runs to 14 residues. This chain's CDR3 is CSASLPGTGPEQYF. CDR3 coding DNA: TGCAGTGCTAGCCTCCCCGGGACAGGTCCCGAGCAGTACTTC.

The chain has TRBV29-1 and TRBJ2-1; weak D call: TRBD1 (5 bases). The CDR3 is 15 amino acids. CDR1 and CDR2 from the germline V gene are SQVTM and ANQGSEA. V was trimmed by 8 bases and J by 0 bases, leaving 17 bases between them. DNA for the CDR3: TGCAGCCCCCCGGACACTTCAAGCTCCTACAATGAGCAGTTCTTC. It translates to CSPPDTSSSYNEQFF.

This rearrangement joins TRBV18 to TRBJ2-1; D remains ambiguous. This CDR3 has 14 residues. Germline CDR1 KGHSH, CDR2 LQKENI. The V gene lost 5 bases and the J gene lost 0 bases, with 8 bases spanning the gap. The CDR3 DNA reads TGTGCCAGCTCAAACAAGAGCTCCTACAATGAGCAGTTCTTC. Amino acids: CASSNKSSYNEQFF.

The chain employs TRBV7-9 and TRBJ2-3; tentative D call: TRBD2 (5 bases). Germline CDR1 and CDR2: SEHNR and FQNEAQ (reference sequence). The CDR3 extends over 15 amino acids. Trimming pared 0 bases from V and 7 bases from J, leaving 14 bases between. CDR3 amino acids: CASSLAGSRLNTQYF. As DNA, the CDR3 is TGTGCCAGCAGCTTAGCGGGGAGTAGGTTGAATACGCAGTATTTT.

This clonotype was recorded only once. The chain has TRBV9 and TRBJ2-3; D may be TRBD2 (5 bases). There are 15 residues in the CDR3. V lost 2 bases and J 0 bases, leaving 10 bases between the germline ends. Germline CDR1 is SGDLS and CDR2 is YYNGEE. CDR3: CASSVGVGSTDTQYF. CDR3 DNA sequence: TGTGCCAGCAGCGTGGGAGTTGGGAGCACAGATACGCAGTATTTT.

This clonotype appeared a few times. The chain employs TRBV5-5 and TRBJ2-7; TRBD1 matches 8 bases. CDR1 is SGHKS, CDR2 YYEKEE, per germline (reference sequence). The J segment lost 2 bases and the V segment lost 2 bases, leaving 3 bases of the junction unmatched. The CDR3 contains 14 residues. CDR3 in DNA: TGTGCCAGCAGCTTTCCGGACAGGGCCTACGAGCAGTACTTC. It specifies CASSFPDRAYEQYF.

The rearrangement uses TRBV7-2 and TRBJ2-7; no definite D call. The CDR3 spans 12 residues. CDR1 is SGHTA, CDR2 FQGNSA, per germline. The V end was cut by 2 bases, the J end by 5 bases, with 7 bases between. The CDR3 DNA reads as TGTGCCAGCAGCTTATACGGTAACGAGCAGTACTTC. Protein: CASSLYGNEQYF.